This T cell receptor beta chain was profiled in a study of CD8+CD57+ T cells in acquired aplastic anemia. Study-level information: Across the sorted CD4+ and CD8+ cells, DNA amounts averaged approximately 3.1 ug.

Template material for TCR beta VDJ and CDR3 profiling consisted of genomic DNA. TCRdb analysed the reads with MiXCR anew, one entry per CDR3 protein. Among some 200,000 distinct CDR3 sequences listed, over 40% were seen once. Study findings and constraints: Researchers reported that CD8+ Simpson's diversity was not significantly different in patients versus controls. Patients and controls shared 25 to 30 CD8+ CDR3 sequences, highly expressed in patients.

V was clipped by 8 bases and J by 0 bases, with 9 bases between them. In germline, CDR1 is KGHDR, CDR2 SFDVKD. The CDR3 has 13 amino acids. As regards this clonotype: Its target is unknown.

An expansion of CD8+CD57+ cells by flow cytometry had been shown in patients chosen for sequencing. Diagnosis of severe acquired aplastic anemia applied to all patients. The rearrangement joins TRBV24-1 to TRBJ1-1; D remains ambiguous. The specimen was sorted CD4+, CD8+, or CD8+CD57+ T cells (not recorded which) from PBMCs. This receptor was identified in a human donor with aplastic anemia. The CDR3 sequence: CATTEGVNTEAFF. For the CDR3, the DNA is TGTGCCACCACCGAGGGCGTGAACACTGAAGCTTTCTTT.